This T cell receptor beta chain was sequenced in a study of blood T cells in healthy people across ages. Primed by a sample-barcoded 5' primer and a J-beta primer mix, a second PCR proceeded for 7 to 11 cycles. TCRdb re-analysed the 5' RACE reads in MiXCR, keeping a single row per CDR3 protein. This sample carries hundreds of thousands of distinct CDR3 sequences, about 61% of them seen once, and the ten largest clones take roughly 25%. With V trimmed by 7 bases and J by 2 bases, 6 bases remained unmatched. Germline values: CDR1 DFQATT, CDR2 SNEGSKA (reference sequence). The CDR3 loop spans 13 amino acids.

The sequencing sample was made of blood. The receptor comes from a middle-aged man in good health. V gene TRBV20-1 combines with J gene TRBJ2-7, with TRBD1 matching 9 bases. The CDR3 loop is CSVEDRGTYEQYF. The DNA for the CDR3 is TGCAGTGTAGAGGACAGGGGTACCTACGAGCAGTACTTC.